This passage covers 7 T cell receptor beta chains from one sample sequenced in a study of Ad26.COV2.S vaccination and SARS-CoV-2 variants. Sequencing used immunoSEQ multiplex PCR; TCRdb keeps in-frame clones, though not all of them. The repertoire includes about 39,000 clones, about 83% of them detected once, and roughly half sits in the top ten. The sample was peripheral blood, taken after recovery from COVID-19. Receptors originate from a human donor who had recovered from COVID-19.

V gene TRBV2 combines with J gene TRBJ1-4; D might be TRBD1 (5 bases). This CDR3 spans 15 amino acids. Trimming removed 6 bases at V and 5 bases at J, with 16 bases between. Germline assignment: CDR1 SNHLY and CDR2 FYNNEI. CDR3 sequence: CASSPSGTLNEKLFF. Written as DNA, the CDR3 is TGTGCCAGCAGCCCGTCCGGGACGTTGAATGAAAAACTGTTTTTT.

This chain connects TRBV11-2 to TRBJ1-1; 7 bases fit TRBD1. This CDR3 region has 13 residues. Losses at the gene ends were 3 bases for V and 3 bases for J; bases not matched to a gene: 1. Germline V gene sequence: CDR1 SGHAT, CDR2 FQNNGV. CDR3 DNA: TGTGCCAGCAGCTTTGACAGGGACACTGAAGCTTTCTTT. As protein: CASSFDRDTEAFF.

The J gene is TRBJ2-5, the V gene TRBV3-1 (or the pseudogene TRBV3-2); D may correspond to TRBD1 or TRBD2 (6 bases each). Trimming pared 4 bases from V and 1 base from J, leaving 10 bases between. The germline V gene has CDR1 LGHDT and CDR2 YNNKEL (reference sequence). CDR3 size: 14 residues. The CDR3 loop reads CASSPPGAQETQYF. CDR3 nucleotides: TGTGCCAGCAGCCCCCCGGGGGCCCAAGAGACCCAGTACTTC.

The rearrangement uses TRBV3-1 (or the pseudogene TRBV3-2) and TRBJ2-5, with 8 positions matching TRBD2. CDR3 length: 13 residues. The J segment lost 1 base and the V segment lost 6 bases, leaving 1 base of the junction unmatched. Germline values: CDR1 LGHDT, CDR2 YNNKEL (reference sequence). The CDR3 DNA sequence: TGTGCCAGCAGGCGGGGGGTCCAAGAGACCCAGTACTTC. Protein product: CASRRGVQETQYF.

This clone was seen repeatedly, ten times or more. The chain links TRBV20-1 to TRBJ1-2; 9 bases fit TRBD1. V lost 3 bases, J lost 5 bases, and 4 bases stayed unmatched. Germline CDR1 DFQATT, CDR2 SNEGSKA (reference sequence). This CDR3 comprises 13 residues. CDR3 residues: CSASPDRGYGYTF. The CDR3, as DNA: TGCAGTGCTAGTCCGGACAGGGGATATGGCTACACCTTC.

This clone was found once. This chain joins TRBV12-3 or TRBV12-4 and TRBJ2-5, with D possibly matching TRBD2 (5 bases). The CDR3 extends over 13 amino acids. V was pared by 5 bases and J by 5 bases, with 12 bases between. CDR3 bases: TGTGCCAGCAGTGGATCCCAGCGGGAGACCCAGTACTTC. This translates into CASSGSQRETQYF.

The V call is TRBV4-1, the J call TRBJ1-6, with 8 bases that match TRBD1. This CDR3 is built from 16 residues. CDR1 MGHRA and CDR2 YSYEKL come from the germline V gene. V was pared by 0 bases and J by 10 bases, with 8 bases of the junction left unmatched. In DNA form, the CDR3 reads TGCGCCAGCAGCCAAGAAACGGGGACAGGAGGGTCACCCCTCCACTTT. Encoded protein: CASSQETGTGGSPLHF.